What follows describes a single TCR beta chain. The entry originates in a study of blood T cell repertoires in COVID-19. For the study at large: The samples span acute and convalescent COVID-19 from the United States, Italy and Spain. PBMCs, B-cell-depleted T cells, or T cells provided the cDNA or gDNA that made up the material.

In the original workflow: It was from reference gene primer amplification that nucleated cell counts were estimated. Here immunoSEQ multiplex PCR was the method, and the copy in TCRdb shows in-frame clones only, minus some. For V, J and clone size, that table is used; D and trimming come from the DNA. The data show tens of thousands of clones, 90% to 95% seen once. This CDR3 comprises 14 residues. V was cut by 4 bases and J by 4 bases, with 9 bases left in between. The germline CDR1 and CDR2 sequences are SGHNT and YYREEE (reference sequence). This chain joins TRBV5-4 and TRBJ1-6; no clear D gene. This TCR was sampled from a human donor in a cohort sampled during active COVID-19. The sequenced material came from peripheral blood. CDR3 protein: CASSLDRYNSPLHF. The CDR3 coding sequence is TGTGCCAGCAGCCTAGACCGGTATAATTCACCCCTCCACTTT.